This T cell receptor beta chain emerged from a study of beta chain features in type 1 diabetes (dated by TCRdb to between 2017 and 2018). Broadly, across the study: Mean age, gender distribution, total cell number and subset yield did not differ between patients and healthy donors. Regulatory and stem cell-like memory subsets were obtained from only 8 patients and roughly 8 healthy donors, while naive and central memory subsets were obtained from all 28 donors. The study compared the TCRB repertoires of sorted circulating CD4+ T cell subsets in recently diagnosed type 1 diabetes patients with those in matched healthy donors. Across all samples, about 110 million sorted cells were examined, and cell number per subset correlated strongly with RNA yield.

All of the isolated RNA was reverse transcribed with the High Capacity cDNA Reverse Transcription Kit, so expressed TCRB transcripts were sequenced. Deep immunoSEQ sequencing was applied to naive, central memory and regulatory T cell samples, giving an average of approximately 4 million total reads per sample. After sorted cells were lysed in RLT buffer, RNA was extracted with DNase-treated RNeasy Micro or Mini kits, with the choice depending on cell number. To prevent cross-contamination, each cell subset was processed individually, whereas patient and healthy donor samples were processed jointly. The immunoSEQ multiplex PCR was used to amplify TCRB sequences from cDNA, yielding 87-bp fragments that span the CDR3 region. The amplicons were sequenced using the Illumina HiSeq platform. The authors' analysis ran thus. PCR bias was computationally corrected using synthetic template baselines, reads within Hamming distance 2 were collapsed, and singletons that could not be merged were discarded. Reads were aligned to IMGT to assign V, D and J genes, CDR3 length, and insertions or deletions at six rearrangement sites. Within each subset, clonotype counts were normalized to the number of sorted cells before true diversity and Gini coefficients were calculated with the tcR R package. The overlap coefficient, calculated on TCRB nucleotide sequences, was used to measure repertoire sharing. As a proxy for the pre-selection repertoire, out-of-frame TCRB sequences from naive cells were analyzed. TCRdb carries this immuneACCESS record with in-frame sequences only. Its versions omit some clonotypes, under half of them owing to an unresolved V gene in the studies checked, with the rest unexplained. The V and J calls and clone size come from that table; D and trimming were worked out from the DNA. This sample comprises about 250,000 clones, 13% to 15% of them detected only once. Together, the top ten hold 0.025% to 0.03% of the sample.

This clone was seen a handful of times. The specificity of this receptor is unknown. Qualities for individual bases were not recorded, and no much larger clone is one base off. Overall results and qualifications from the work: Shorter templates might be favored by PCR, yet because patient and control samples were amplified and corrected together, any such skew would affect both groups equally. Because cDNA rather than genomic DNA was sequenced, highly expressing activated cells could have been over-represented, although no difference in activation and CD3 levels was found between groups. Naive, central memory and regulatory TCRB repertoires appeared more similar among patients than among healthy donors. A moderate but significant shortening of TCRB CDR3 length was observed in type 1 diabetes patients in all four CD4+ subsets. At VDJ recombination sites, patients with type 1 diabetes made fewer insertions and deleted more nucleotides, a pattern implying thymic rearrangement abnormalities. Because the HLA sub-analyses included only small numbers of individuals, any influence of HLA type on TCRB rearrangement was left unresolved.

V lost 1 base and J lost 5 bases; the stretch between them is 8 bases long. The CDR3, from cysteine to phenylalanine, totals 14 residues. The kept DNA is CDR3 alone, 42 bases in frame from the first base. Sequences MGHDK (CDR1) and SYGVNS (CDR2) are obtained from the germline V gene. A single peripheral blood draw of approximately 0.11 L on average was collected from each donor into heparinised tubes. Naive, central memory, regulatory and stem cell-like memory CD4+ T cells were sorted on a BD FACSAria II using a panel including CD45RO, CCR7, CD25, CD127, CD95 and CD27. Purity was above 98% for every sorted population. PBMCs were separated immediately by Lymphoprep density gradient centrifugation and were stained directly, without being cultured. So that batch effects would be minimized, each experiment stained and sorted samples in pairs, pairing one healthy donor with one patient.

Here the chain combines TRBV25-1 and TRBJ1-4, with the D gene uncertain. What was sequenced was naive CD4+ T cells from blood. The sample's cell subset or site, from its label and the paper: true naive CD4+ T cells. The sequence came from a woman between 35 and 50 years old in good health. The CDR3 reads CASSELSSNEKLFF. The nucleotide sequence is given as TGTGCCAGCAGTGAATTATCCTCCAATGAAAAACTGTTTTTT.